This T cell receptor beta chain derives from a study of cytotoxic CD8 clonotypes in ibrutinib-treated CLL. Study-wide context: Treatment had run for a median roughly 13 months, range 6 to 36, when response samples were taken.

A word on this clone: Its antigen is still unknown.

Overall study results and limits: Clonality climbed at ibrutinib response, then dropped toward baseline at progression.

The CDR3 covers 19 residues. The ends lost 0 bases at V and 6 bases at J; junction bases unmatched: 16. Germline V gene data show CDR1 as SGHDT and CDR2 as YYEEEE. The sequencing depth, 1 in 200,000 to 1 in 1 million T cells, was the target. The assay was immunoSEQ multiplex PCR, and TCRdb's table has in-frame clones only and misses some. Here the sample spans about 140,000 clones, around 82% being singletons. This specimen consisted of PBMCs, obtained after 36 months of ibrutinib treatment. The chain joins TRBV5-6 to TRBJ2-2; 8 nucleotides match TRBD2. The clonotype was recovered from a human donor with chronic lymphocytic leukemia. CDR3 sequence (DNA): TGTGCCAGCAGCTTGGGAATTTTCGTGGGGACTAGAGGGGCCGGGGAGCTGTTTTTT. It translates to CASSLGIFVGTRGAGELFF.